A single sample is the source of the 29 T cell receptor beta chains below, sequenced in a study of T cells after posttransplantation cyclophosphamide. Generated by immunoSEQ multiplex PCR, the TCRdb table keeps only in-frame clones and is missing some. The table includes 25,000 to 35,000 clones, roughly 90% detected once. The specimen sequenced was PBMCs. The source is a middle-aged woman with a blood cancer, CMV-positive, and with a related stem cell donor.

This clone was seen more than once but under ten times. The genes are TRBV6-1 and TRBJ1-3, with TRBD1 matching over 9 bases. The ends lost 4 bases at V and 2 bases at J; junction bases unmatched: 0. CDR3 size: 14 residues. CDR1 and CDR2 from the germline V gene are MNHNS and SASEGT. This CDR3 is CASSGTGAGNTIYF. The CDR3 DNA is TGTGCCAGCAGTGGGACAGGGGCTGGAAACACCATATATTTT.

This clone was seen a single time. The chain uses TRBV4-2 and TRBJ1-3, with a possible D match to TRBD1 (6 bases). The CDR3 extends over 16 amino acids. Germline CDR1 is LGHNA and CDR2 is YNFKEQ. V lost 4 bases and J lost 2, with 15 bases in between. The CDR3 protein is CASSLNREITGNTIYF. The CDR3 region has the DNA TGTGCCAGCAGCCTCAACAGGGAGATAACTGGAAACACCATATATTTT.

The CDR3 protein is CASSITSNRPLHF. CDR3 bases: TGTGCCAGTAGTATAACGAGCAACAGGCCTCTCCACTTT. The chain has TRBV19 and TRBJ1-6; weak D call: TRBD1 (5 bases). V lost 2 bases and J lost 16, with 15 bases in between. This CDR3 contains 13 residues. CDR1 and CDR2 from the germline V gene are LNHDA and SQIVND (reference sequence). The whole variable domain, filled in from reference TRBV19 and TRBJ1-6, reads DGGITQSPKYLFRKEGQNVTLSCEQNLNHDAMYWYRQDPGQGLRLIYYSQIVNDFQKGDIAEGYSVSREKKESFPLTVTSAQKNPTAFYLCASSITSNRPLHFGNGTRLTVT.

DNA of the CDR3: TGTGCCAGCAGCGCTGGGACAGGGGGAGGCTACACCTTC. This gives the protein CASSAGTGGGYTF. This sequence joins TRBV25-1 and TRBJ1-2; 11 bases are a match to TRBD1. Per germline, CDR1 MGHDK and CDR2 SYGVNS. V lost 6 bases, J lost 8 bases, and 5 bases stayed unmatched. CDR3 length: 13 amino acids.

The V and J genes are TRBV7-2 and TRBJ1-4; 10 bases are a match to TRBD1. Trimming cost V 6 bases and J 6 bases; bases outside gene matches: 19. The CDR3 runs 19 residues. CDR1 and CDR2 from the germline V gene are SGHTA and FQGNSA. The CDR3 region has the DNA TGTGCCAGCAGTGACAGGGGACAGGGGCTCCTCAGAGGGGATGAAAAACTGTTTTTT. Translation gives CASSDRGQGLLRGDEKLFF.

This chain joins TRBV25-1 and TRBJ2-7, with TRBD1 matching over 7 bases. Germline loops: CDR1 MGHDK, CDR2 SYGVNS. Trimming at V came to 8 bases and at J to 5 bases, leaving 9 bases not matched to a gene. The CDR3 is 13 amino acids. CDR3 in DNA: TGTGCCAGCCGCCCAGCAGGGGGTCACGAGCAGTACTTC. Its protein product is CASRPAGGHEQYF.

The J gene is TRBJ2-7, the V gene TRBV19; TRBD1 is a possible D gene (6 bases). This CDR3 comprises 14 residues. The ends were cut back, 0 bases at V and 3 bases at J, with 9 bases in the middle. Germline V gene lookup returns CDR1 LNHDA and CDR2 SQIVND (reference sequence). The DNA for the CDR3 is TGTGCCAGTAGTATAGACAGGGGAAACTACGAGCAGTACTTC. It is translated as CASSIDRGNYEQYF.

This chain uses TRBV6-5 with TRBJ2-7; D may be TRBD1 (6 bases). CDR3 size: 13 residues. V was cut by 7 bases and J by 3 bases, with 13 bases left in between. Germline loops: CDR1 MNHEY, CDR2 SVGAGI. CDR3 DNA sequence: TGTGCCAGCAATCGCGGACAGAACTACGAGCAGTACTTC. It translates to CASNRGQNYEQYF.

The rearrangement joins TRBV19 to TRBJ1-2; a possible D gene is TRBD1 (5 bases). The CDR3 has 13 amino acids. Per the germline V gene, CDR1 is LNHDA and CDR2 is SQIVND (reference sequence). Between the trimmed V and J ends, which lost 1 base and 6 bases, there was a span of 9 bases. CDR3 amino acids: CASSIGGQNGYTF. The CDR3 DNA sequence: TGTGCCAGTAGTATAGGGGGCCAAAATGGCTACACCTTC.

The V and J genes are TRBV6-4 and TRBJ1-1; D is unclear. This CDR3 comprises 13 residues. CDR1 is MRHNA, CDR2 SNTAGT, per germline. With 7 bases removed from V and 0 bases from J, the gap between germline ends came to 9 bases. CDR3 coding DNA: TGTGCCAGCAACGCGCGGGTGAACACTGAAGCTTTCTTT. It encodes CASNARVNTEAFF.

The CDR3 nucleotides read TGTGCCAGCAGCTACCTCCAGGGGCGTGGTGAGCAGTTCTTC. It specifies CASSYLQGRGEQFF. The chain combines TRBV7-2 with TRBJ2-1; D is perhaps TRBD1 (6 bases). V was cut by 4 bases and J by 9 bases, with 16 bases left in between. The CDR3 consists of 14 residues. Per germline, CDR1 SGHTA and CDR2 FQGNSA.

The J gene is TRBJ2-3, the V gene TRBV19; TRBD2 agrees at 8 bases. After removal of 1 base from V and 0 bases from J, the junction contained 3 bases not matched to a gene. The germline gives CDR1 LNHDA, CDR2 SQIVND (reference sequence). The length of the CDR3 is 16 residues. The CDR3 protein is CASSIGSGASTDTQYF. CDR3 nucleotide sequence: TGTGCCAGTAGTATAGGTAGCGGGGCCAGCACAGATACGCAGTATTTT.

The chain uses TRBV29-1 and TRBJ1-1, with 12 bases lining up with TRBD1. This CDR3 has 15 amino acids. After removal of 7 bases from V and 4 bases from J, the junction contained 10 bases not matched to a gene. Per the germline V gene, CDR1 is SQVTM and CDR2 is ANQGSEA. CDR3 in DNA: TGCAGCGCCCGGGGTGGGACAGGGGGCCTCACTGAAGCTTTCTTT. This translates into CSARGGTGGLTEAFF.

The chain combines TRBV4-1 with TRBJ2-3; 8 nucleotides match TRBD2. The V and J ends lost 4 bases and 5 bases, in that order; junction bases with no gene match: 11. Germline CDR1 is MGHRA and CDR2 is YSYEKL. This CDR3 comprises 16 residues. The CDR3 sequence: CASSLGDGGAIDTQYF. The CDR3 region has the DNA TGCGCCAGCAGCCTAGGAGACGGGGGGGCGATAGATACGCAGTATTTT.

The chain uses TRBV2 and TRBJ1-1; D not resolved. CDR1 and CDR2 from the germline V gene are SNHLY and FYNNEI. V dropped 5 bases and J dropped 3 bases, with 4 bases sitting between them. The CDR3 extends over 11 amino acids. CDR3 in DNA: TGTGCCAGCAGTTCTGACACTGAAGCTTTCTTT. It yields the protein CASSSDTEAFF.

The chain employs TRBV29-1 and TRBJ2-7, with TRBD2 identical over 8 bases. CDR1 is SQVTM, CDR2 ANQGSEA, per germline. CDR3 length: 13 amino acids. Trimming cost V 8 bases and J 2 bases; bases outside gene matches: 8. CDR3: CSSGGGRPYEQYF. CDR3 bases: TGCAGCTCCGGCGGGGGGCGCCCCTACGAGCAGTACTTC.

The chain recombines TRBV4-1 with TRBJ1-6; maybe TRBD1 (5 bases). This CDR3 is 13 amino acids long. The ends were cut back, 5 bases at V and 6 bases at J, with 8 bases in the middle. Germline V lookup: CDR1 MGHRA, CDR2 YSYEKL. The DNA for the CDR3 is TGCGCCAGCAGCTACGGGGGTAATTCACCCCTCCACTTT. It specifies CASSYGGNSPLHF.

The chain links TRBV4-2 to TRBJ1-4, with 10 bases identical to TRBD1. The CDR3 has 17 amino acids. The germline V gene has CDR1 LGHNA and CDR2 YNFKEQ. V dropped 4 bases and J dropped 5; count of bases not matched to a gene: 10. The CDR3 here is CASSPNPGQGENEKLFF. CDR3 DNA sequence: TGTGCCAGCAGCCCCAACCCAGGACAGGGGGAAAATGAAAAACTGTTTTTT.

V is TRBV15 and J is TRBJ1-6; possible D gene TRBD1, 6 bases. The V gene lost 8 bases and the J gene lost 5 bases, with 13 bases spanning the gap. CDR3 size: 14 residues. In germline, CDR1 is LNHNV, CDR2 YYDKDF (reference sequence). CDR3 sequence (DNA): TGTGCCACCGTTGGGGGGGGGCATAATTCACCCCTCCACTTT. Amino acid sequence: CATVGGGHNSPLHF.

The V call is TRBV9, the J call TRBJ2-3; TRBD2 aligns across 7 bases. The V segment lost 3 bases and the J segment 2 bases; nucleotides outside the gene matches: 9. The germline V gene has CDR1 SGDLS and CDR2 YYNGEE. The length of the CDR3 is 16 residues. The CDR3 bases are TGTGCCAGCAGCGAACGACTAGCCTCTTTCACAGATACGCAGTATTTT. It codes for CASSERLASFTDTQYF. Combining the CDR3 with reference TRBV9 and TRBJ2-3 gives the whole variable domain DSGVTQTPKHLITATGQRVTLRCSPRSGDLSVYWYQQSLDQGLQFLIQYYNGEERAKGNILERFSAQQFPDLHSELNLSSLELGDSALYFCASSERLASFTDTQYFGPGTRLTVL.

V gene TRBV9 combines with J gene TRBJ2-1; D ambiguous. Trimming shortened V by 2 bases and J by 9 bases, and 12 bases separated the two germline ends. CDR1 is SGDLS and CDR2 is YYNGEE in the germline V gene. CDR3 length: 13 amino acids. The CDR3 reads CASSVSRLTEQFF. The CDR3 region has the DNA TGTGCCAGCAGCGTGTCTAGACTCACTGAGCAGTTCTTC.

The chain joins TRBV6-5 to TRBJ2-5; the D is unclear. The CDR3 loop spans 12 amino acids. Between the trimmed V and J ends, which lost 6 bases and 5 bases, there was a span of 10 bases. Germline values: CDR1 MNHEY, CDR2 SVGAGI. DNA of the CDR3: TGTGCCAGCAGCCCGAACGGGGAGACCCAGTACTTC. It specifies CASSPNGETQYF.

The chain carries TRBV6-1 and TRBJ2-2, with TRBD2 matching 12 bases. Trimming cost V 4 bases and J 2 bases; bases outside gene matches: 8. The CDR3 spans 18 residues. Germline V gives CDR1 MNHNS, CDR2 SASEGT. The CDR3 sequence: CASSVRLAGAPNTGELFF. CDR3 DNA: TGTGCCAGCAGTGTACGACTAGCGGGGGCTCCAAACACCGGGGAGCTGTTTTTT.

The V call is TRBV27, the J call TRBJ2-7; 7 bases are a match to TRBD1. The germline V gene has CDR1 MNHEY and CDR2 SMNVEV (reference sequence). The length of the CDR3 is 14 residues. With V trimmed by 2 bases and J by 2 bases, 3 bases remained unmatched. CDR3 nucleotides: TGTGCCAGCAGTTTAAAAGGGACAGCCTACGAGCAGTACTTC. Residues: CASSLKGTAYEQYF.

The rearrangement joins TRBV4-1 to TRBJ2-6; tentatively, D is TRBD2 (5 bases). The CDR3 loop spans 15 amino acids. Germline CDR1 reads MGHRA; CDR2 reads YSYEKL. With 1 base removed from V and 3 bases from J, the gap between germline ends came to 7 bases. The chain's CDR3 is CASSQVGGGANVLTF. The CDR3 DNA reads TGCGCCAGCAGCCAAGTTGGAGGTGGGGCCAACGTCCTGACTTTC.

The chain employs TRBV7-9 and TRBJ1-6; 9 nucleotides match TRBD1. CDR1 SEHNR and CDR2 FQNEAQ come from the germline V gene (reference sequence). The V segment lost 3 bases and the J segment 7 bases; nucleotides outside the gene matches: 10. CDR3 length: 17 amino acids. The CDR3 region is CASSFPGTGHKNSPLHF. CDR3 coding DNA: TGTGCCAGCAGCTTTCCCGGGACAGGGCATAAGAATTCACCCCTCCACTTT.

The rearrangement joins TRBV6-1 to TRBJ2-3; the match to TRBD2 covers 13 bases. Unmatched junction bases numbered 5, after V lost 3 bases and J lost 5 bases. This CDR3 has 16 residues. Germline CDR1 MNHNS, CDR2 SASEGT. As DNA, the CDR3 is TGTGCCAGCAGTGAGACACTAGCGGGGGGGGTAGATACGCAGTATTTT. Amino acids: CASSETLAGGVDTQYF.

This sequence joins TRBV19 and TRBJ1-6; TRBD1 agrees at 10 bases. Per the germline V gene, CDR1 is LNHDA and CDR2 is SQIVND (reference sequence). The CDR3 covers 17 residues. The trim removed 4 bases at V and 1 base at J, leaving 4 bases unmatched. CDR3 loop: CASSNRDRGSYNSPLHF. CDR3 in DNA: TGTGCCAGTAGTAACCGGGACAGGGGTTCCTATAATTCACCCCTCCACTTT.

V is TRBV27 and J is TRBJ2-6; 8 bases map to TRBD1. CDR3 length equals 18 residues. Trimming at V came to 5 bases and at J to 0 bases, leaving 9 bases not matched to a gene. In germline, CDR1 is MNHEY, CDR2 SMNVEV (reference sequence). The CDR3 nucleotides read TGTGCCAGCAGTCCAAGGGACAGGTATTACTCTGGGGCCAACGTCCTGACTTTC. Residues: CASSPRDRYYSGANVLTF.